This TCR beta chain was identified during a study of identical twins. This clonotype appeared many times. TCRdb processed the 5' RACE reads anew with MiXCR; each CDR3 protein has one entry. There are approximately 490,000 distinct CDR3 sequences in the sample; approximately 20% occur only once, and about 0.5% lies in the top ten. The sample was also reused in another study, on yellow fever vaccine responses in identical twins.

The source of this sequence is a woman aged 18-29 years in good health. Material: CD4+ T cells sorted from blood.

The CDR3 loop reads CASSSGGPNTQYF. In nucleotides, the CDR3 is TGCGCCAGCAGCTCCGGGGGGCCAAATACGCAGTATTTT. This sequence joins TRBV5-1 and TRBJ2-3; possible D gene TRBD2, 7 bases. Germline lookup yields CDR1 SGHRS and CDR2 YFSETQ. The CDR3 loop spans 13 amino acids. V was cut by 3 bases and J by 7 bases, with 12 bases left in between.